The present T cell receptor beta chain was sequenced within a study of blood T cell repertoires in COVID-19. Study as a whole: Donors in the United States, Italy and Spain gave samples during acute or convalescent COVID-19. Sources were T cells, B-cell-depleted T cells, or PBMCs; the material itself was cDNA or gDNA.

The CDR3 consists of 17 residues. Trimming cost V 2 bases and J 0 bases, with 16 bases left between them. Germline CDR1 SEHNR, CDR2 FQNEAQ (reference sequence). The Seattle patients joined while their infection was active and were tracked longitudinally afterward. Study processing details: For nucleated cells, counts were estimated from reference gene primer amplification. The table came from immunoSEQ multiplex PCR; TCRdb's copy has only in-frame clones and leaves some out. For V, J and clone size, that table is used; D and trimming come from the DNA. The profile shows 350,000 to 500,000 clones, around 90% of them singletons.

The V and J genes are TRBV7-9 and TRBJ1-1; the D is unclear. This TCR came from a young man with COVID-19, enrolled during active disease. Source material: peripheral blood. The CDR3 protein is CASSLFGGTRVNTEAFF. The CDR3 DNA follows: TGTGCCAGCAGCTTATTCGGAGGAACGCGGGTGAACACTGAAGCTTTCTTT. Combining the CDR3 with reference TRBV7-9 and TRBJ1-1 gives the whole variable domain DTGVSQNPRHKITKRGQNVTFRCDPISEHNRLYWYRQTLGQGPEFLTYFQNEAQLEKSRLLSDRFSAERPKGSFSTLEIQRTEQGDSAMYLCASSLFGGTRVNTEAFFGQGTRLTVV.